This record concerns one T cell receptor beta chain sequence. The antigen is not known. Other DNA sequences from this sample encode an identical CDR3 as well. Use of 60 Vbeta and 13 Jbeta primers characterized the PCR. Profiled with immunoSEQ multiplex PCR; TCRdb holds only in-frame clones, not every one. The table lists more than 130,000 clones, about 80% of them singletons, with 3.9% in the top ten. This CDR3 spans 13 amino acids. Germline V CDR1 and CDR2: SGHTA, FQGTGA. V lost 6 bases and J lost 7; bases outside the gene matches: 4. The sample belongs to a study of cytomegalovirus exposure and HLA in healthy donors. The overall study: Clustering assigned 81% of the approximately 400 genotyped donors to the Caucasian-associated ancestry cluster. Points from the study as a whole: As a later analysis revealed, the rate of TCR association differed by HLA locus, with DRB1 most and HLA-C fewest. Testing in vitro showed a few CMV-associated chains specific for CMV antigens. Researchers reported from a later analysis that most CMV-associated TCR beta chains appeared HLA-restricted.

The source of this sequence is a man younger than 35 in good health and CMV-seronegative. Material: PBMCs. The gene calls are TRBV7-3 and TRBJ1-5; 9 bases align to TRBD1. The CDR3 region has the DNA TGTGCCAGCAGTCCGGACAGGGGCCAGCCCCAGCATTTT. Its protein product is CASSPDRGQPQHF.